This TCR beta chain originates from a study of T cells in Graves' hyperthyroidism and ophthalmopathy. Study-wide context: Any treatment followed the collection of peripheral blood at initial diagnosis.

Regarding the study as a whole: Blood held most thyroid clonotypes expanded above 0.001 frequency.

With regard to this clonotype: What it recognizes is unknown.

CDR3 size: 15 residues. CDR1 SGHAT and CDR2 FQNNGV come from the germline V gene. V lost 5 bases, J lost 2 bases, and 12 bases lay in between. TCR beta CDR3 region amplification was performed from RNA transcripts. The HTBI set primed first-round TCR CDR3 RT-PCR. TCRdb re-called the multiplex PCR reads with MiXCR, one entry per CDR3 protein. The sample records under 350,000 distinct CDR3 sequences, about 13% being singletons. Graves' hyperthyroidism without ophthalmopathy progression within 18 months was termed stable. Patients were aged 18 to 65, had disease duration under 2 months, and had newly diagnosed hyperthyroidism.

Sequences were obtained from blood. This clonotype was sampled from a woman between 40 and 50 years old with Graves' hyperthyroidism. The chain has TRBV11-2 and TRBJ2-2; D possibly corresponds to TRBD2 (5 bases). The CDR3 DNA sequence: TGTGCCAGCAGCACATCGGGAATCAACACCGGGGAGCTGTTTTTT. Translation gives CASSTSGINTGELFF.